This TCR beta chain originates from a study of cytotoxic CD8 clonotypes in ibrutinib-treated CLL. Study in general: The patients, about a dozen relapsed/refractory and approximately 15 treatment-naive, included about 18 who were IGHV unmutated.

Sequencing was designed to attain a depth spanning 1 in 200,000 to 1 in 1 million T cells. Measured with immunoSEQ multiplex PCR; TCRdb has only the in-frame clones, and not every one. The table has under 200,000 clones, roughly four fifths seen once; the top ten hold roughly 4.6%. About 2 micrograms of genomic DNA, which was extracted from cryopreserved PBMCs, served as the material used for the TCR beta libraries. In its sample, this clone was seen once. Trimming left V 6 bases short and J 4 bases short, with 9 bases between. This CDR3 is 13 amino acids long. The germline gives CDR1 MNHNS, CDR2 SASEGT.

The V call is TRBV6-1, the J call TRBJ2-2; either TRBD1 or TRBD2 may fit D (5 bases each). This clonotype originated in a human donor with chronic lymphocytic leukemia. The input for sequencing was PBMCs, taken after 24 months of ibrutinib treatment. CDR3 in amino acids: CASSRDGTGELFF. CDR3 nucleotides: TGTGCCAGCAGCCGGGACGGCACCGGGGAGCTGTTTTTT.